These T cell receptor beta chains were read from a single sample in a study of vaccination effects on CD4 cells after COVID-19. Data came from immunoSEQ multiplex PCR; TCRdb stores just in-frame clones and leaves some out. This table has roughly 27,000 clones, about three quarters appearing once. Antigens of these TCRs are unknown. Sequencing used CD4+ T cells from PBMCs cultured with SARS-CoV-2 spike peptides, obtained after COVID-19 vaccination. The receptors stem from a human donor who received a COVID-19 vaccine. Some clones in this sample may be carry-over from other donors' samples. Both conserved end residues are part of each CDR3. A D gene is named only where the DNA matches it firmly. Where a row states a size, it is once, few, many or the class of an expanded clone; other rows omit it.

12 | TRBJ2-5 | - | TRBV5-1 | - | TGCGCCAGCAGACAGGAGAAGGAGACCCAGTACTTC | CASRQEKETQYF
12 | TRBJ2-4 | - | TRBV28 | - | TGTGCCAGCAGTTTGACACCCAGGGTTCAGTACTTC | CASSLTPRVQYF
15 | TRBJ1-6 | - | TRBV7-9 | - | TGTGCCAGCAGCCCAACCCGGGACCGGAATTCACCCCTCCACTTT | CASSPTRDRNSPLHF
16 | TRBJ1-2 | TRBD1 | TRBV6-6 | once | TGTGCCAGCGCGTCCCAGGCGGGACAGGGTAACTATGGCTACACCTTC | CASASQAGQGNYGYTF
15 | TRBJ1-5 | - | TRBV30 | - | TGTGCCTGGAGTGTCACAGGGAAACAGGGTCAGCCCCAGCATTTT | CAWSVTGKQGQPQHF
11 | TRBJ2-3 | - | TRBV2 | - | TGTGCCAGCAGTGTCCAGTCGAAGCAGTATTTT | CASSVQSKQYF
14 | TRBJ1-2 | - | TRBV7-9 | few | TGTGCCAGCAGCCCCACCGGGGGAGGTTCAGGCTACACCTTC | CASSPTGGGSGYTF
14 | TRBJ1-1 | - | TRBV18 | - | TGTGCCAGCTCACCAGAAACGATCGGGACACCAGCTTTCTTT | CASSPETIGTPAFF
19 | TRBJ2-3 | TRBD1 | TRBV4-1 | - | TGCGCCAGCAGCCAAGGGAAATCCTCACAGGGGGTTCTTACAGATACGCAGTATTTT | CASSQGKSSQGVLTDTQYF
13 | TRBJ2-3 | - | TRBV20-1 | - | TGCAGTGCTAGTCTGAGCGTCGGAGATACGCAGTATTTT | CSASLSVGDTQYF
14 | TRBJ1-2 | TRBD1 | TRBV11-1 | - | TGTGCCAGCAGCTCCCAGGCAGGGGGATATGGCTACACCTTC | CASSSQAGGYGYTF
15 | TRBJ2-3 | - | TRBV4-3 | - | TGCGCCAGCAGCCCACAGGGGAGGGGCCTAGATACGCAGTATTTT | CASSPQGRGLDTQYF
15 | TRBJ2-5 | - | TRBV5-1 | - | TGCGCCAGCAGCTTGATAAACAGATACCAAGAGACCCAGTACTTC | CASSLINRYQETQYF
12 | TRBJ2-3 | - | TRBV28 | - | TGTGCCGGGGGGGGCCGCACAGATACGCAGTATTTT | CAGGGRTDTQYF
15 | TRBJ1-6 | TRBD1 | TRBV15 | - | TGTGCCACCAGCAGCCGACAGGGATTAGGTTCACCCCTCCACTTT | CATSSRQGLGSPLHF
15 | TRBJ2-2 | TRBD1 | TRBV5-4 | - | TGTGCCAGCAGCTTGTGGGACAGGGACACCGGGGAGCTGTTTTTT | CASSLWDRDTGELFF
14 | TRBJ2-1 | - | TRBV5-5 | - | TGTGCCAGCAGGTCCCTGAGCTCCTACAATGAGCAGTTCTTC | CASRSLSSYNEQFF
15 | TRBJ2-3 | - | TRBV28 | - | TGTGCCAGCAGTTTAAGGACCGGGAACACAGATACGCAGTATTTT | CASSLRTGNTDTQYF
15 | TRBJ2-2 | - | TRBV2 | - | TGTGCCAGCGCTACGGACTATTCATCCACCGGGGAGCTGTTTTTT | CASATDYSSTGELFF
14 | TRBJ2-3 | - | TRBV10-2 | - | TGCGCCAGCACCGTTGTGGCGGGCACAGATACGCAGTATTTT | CASTVVAGTDTQYF
15 | TRBJ2-5 | TRBD2 | TRBV7-3 | - | TGTGCCAGCAGTCAAGGGACTAGCGCTTGGGAGACCCAGTACTTC | CASSQGTSAWETQYF
13 | TRBJ2-3 | - | TRBV11-2 | once | TGTGCCAGCAACCTGGCATCTTCTAATACGCAGTATTTT | CASNLASSNTQYF
16 | TRBJ2-3 | TRBD2 | TRBV19 | - | TGTGCCAGTAGTCCTTTAAGACGGGGGGGCACAGATACGCAGTATTTT | CASSPLRRGGTDTQYF
14 | TRBJ1-2 | TRBD1 | TRBV2 | - | TGTGCCAGCAGGACCCGACAGGGGGCGGATGGCTACACCTTC | CASRTRQGADGYTF
16 | TRBJ2-5 | - | TRBV7-2 | - | TGTGCCAGCAGCTTATTTATACGGGGGAGCCAAGAGACCCAGTACTTC | CASSLFIRGSQETQYF
14 | TRBJ2-1 | - | TRBV5-1 | - | TGCGCCAGCAGCCCTTGGACGGGTAACAATGAGCAGTTCTTC | CASSPWTGNNEQFF